The sequence of this T cell receptor beta chain was determined in a study of control samples from healthy donors and cancer patients. Clones were sequenced by immunoSEQ multiplex PCR, and TCRdb holds only the in-frame ones, with some missing. Of approximately 100,000 clones listed, over 75% are singletons. The sequence derives from a middle-aged woman in good health. The specimen was blood.

The CDR3 here is CASSRGGANTDTQYF. The CDR3, as DNA: TGCGCCAGCAGCCGCGGGGGGGCCAACACAGATACGCAGTATTTT. The V call is TRBV5-1, the J call TRBJ2-3; 9 nucleotides align to TRBD2. The germline V gene has CDR1 SGHRS and CDR2 YFSETQ. Unmatched junction bases numbered 5, after V lost 4 bases and J lost 2 bases. The CDR3 is 15 amino acids.